Listed below are T cell receptor beta chains from one sample, sequenced in a study of beta chain features in type 1 diabetes. Produced via immunoSEQ multiplex PCR; TCRdb's table is partial and in-frame only. The sample consists of some 150,000 clones, 11% of them appearing once. The source material was central memory CD4+ T cells from blood. The receptors were sampled from a man younger than 30 in good health. The CDR3 runs from the conserved cysteine through the conserved F or W. Where a row states a size, it is once, few, many or the class of an expanded clone; other rows omit it.

size,length,V,J,CDR3
.,14,TRBV6-6,TRBJ2-5,CASSHRQGKQTQYF
few,14,TRBV6-6,TRBJ2-7,CASSPRAQSYEQYF
few,12,TRBV29-1,TRBJ2-3,CSALDSTDTQYF
many,14,TRBV6-6,TRBJ1-6,CASSRGLYNSPLHF
.,16,TRBV7-2,TRBJ2-7,CASSLDAGQAYREQYF
medium-sized,12,TRBV7-9,TRBJ2-4,CASSLVAPGQYF
.,15,TRBV4-3,TRBJ1-2,CASSQEGDGGLGYTF
.,12,TRBV30,TRBJ2-3,CAWRPSTDTQYF
.,15,TRBV4-3,TRBJ1-2,CASSLMRGLGYGYTF
.,14,TRBV7-3,TRBJ1-1,CASSDPGTNTEAFF
few,16,TRBV7-9,TRBJ2-1,CASRWGLAGSGNEQFF
many,12,TRBV2,TRBJ2-7,CAIRTALYEQYF
few,16,TRBV9,TRBJ2-1,CASSVARETGYNEQFF
.,13,TRBV10-3,TRBJ2-3,CAIKGTGTDTQYF
.,17,TRBV5-1,TRBJ2-6,CASSPMQGAAGANVLTF
many,15,TRBV10-3,TRBJ1-2,CAISPMGDSNYGYTF
few,15,TRBV5-1,TRBJ1-1,CASSLAAGGSTEAFF
few,11,TRBV20-1,TRBJ1-6,CSANPGGPLHF
once,15,TRBV6-1,TRBJ1-5,CASRRTGDSNQPQHF
many,12,TRBV7-2,TRBJ2-7,CASSRTRNEQYF
few,14,TRBV5-1,TRBJ1-1,CASSLVPANTEAFF
many,15,TRBV7-2,TRBJ1-5,CASSLYWGGDQPQHF
.,15,TRBV4-3,TRBJ1-2,CASSLRANRDIGYTF
.,18,TRBV19,TRBJ2-7,CASSRSRRGQASSYEQYF
.,14,TRBV6-5,TRBJ2-1,CASSPGTSAYEQFF
.,14,TRBV28,TRBJ2-6,CASTYRAGANVLTF
.,13,TRBV29-1,TRBJ2-6,CSVDGSGANVLTF
.,16,TRBV7-2,TRBJ2-6,CASSFTRVTGANVLTF
few,12,TRBV5-1,TRBJ2-1,CASSLATDEQFF
few,15,TRBV28,TRBJ2-7,CASSLISQARYEQYF
.,16,TRBV27,TRBJ2-2,CASSLSRGTDTGELFF
few,14,TRBV28,TRBJ2-5,CASSSYRGRETQYF
.,13,TRBV10-3,TRBJ1-2,CAISESNSHGYTF
few,17,TRBV18,TRBJ2-5,CASSPPGLAGGQESQYF
few,13,TRBV7-9,TRBJ1-5,CASSPISNQPQHF
many,13,TRBV7-8,TRBJ2-7,CASSAGEVSEQYF
.,16,TRBV28,TRBJ1-1,CASRGLEQNMNTEAFF
.,13,TRBV13,TRBJ2-7,CASIRSTGGEQYF
many,16,TRBV25-1,TRBJ2-7,CASSDSTVGIGYEQYF
.,15,TRBV6-6,TRBJ2-5,CASTNEPRTGDDQYF
few,14,TRBV5-1,TRBJ1-3,CASRTGSSGNTIYF
few,14,TRBV9,TRBJ2-5,CATSRGGNQETQYF
few,13,TRBV28,TRBJ1-1,CASSSTRKTEAFF
few,16,TRBV19,TRBJ1-5,CASSTMGRNSNQPQHF
.,13,TRBV4-3,TRBJ2-7,CASSQEPTYEQYF
.,15,TRBV19,.,CASSRASQGSYEQYF
.,14,TRBV5-1,TRBJ1-1,CASRPGATNTEAFF
many,13,TRBV5-1,TRBJ2-4,CASSFSSKNIQYF
few,15,TRBV4-1,TRBJ2-5,CASSPGLAGTETQYF
many,17,TRBV5-1,TRBJ2-5,CASSLRRPGTGFETQYF
.,14,TRBV7-2,TRBJ1-6,CASSMDRNNSPLHF
.,15,TRBV14,TRBJ2-7,CASSRYGDRGNEQYF
few,14,TRBV4-1,TRBJ1-4,CASSRGTGSEKLFF
few,17,TRBV7-2,TRBJ2-3,CASSPWLARGRTDTQYF
few,13,TRBV6-7,TRBJ1-2,CASSYPQGYGYTF
.,16,TRBV4-3,TRBJ1-6,CASSQAPQSRDSPLHF
few,15,TRBV6-5,TRBJ1-1,CASRGHRGEYTEAFF
.,15,TRBV7-2,TRBJ1-1,CASSLSYSRNTEAFF
.,16,TRBV18,TRBJ2-7,CASSPWDRTGAYEQYF
.,14,TRBV7-9,TRBJ1-2,CASSRQGPNYGYTF